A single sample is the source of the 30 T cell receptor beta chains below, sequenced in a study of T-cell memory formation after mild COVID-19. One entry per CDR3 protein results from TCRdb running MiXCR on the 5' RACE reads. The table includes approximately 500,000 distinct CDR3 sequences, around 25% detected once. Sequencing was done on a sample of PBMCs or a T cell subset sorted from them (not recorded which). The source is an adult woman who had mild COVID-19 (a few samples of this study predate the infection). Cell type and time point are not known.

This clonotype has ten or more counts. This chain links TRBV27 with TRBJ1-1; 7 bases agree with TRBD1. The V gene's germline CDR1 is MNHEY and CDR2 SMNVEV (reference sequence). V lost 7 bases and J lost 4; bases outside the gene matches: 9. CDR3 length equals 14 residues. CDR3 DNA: TGTGCCAGCATAAAACAGGGGATGGGCACTGAAGCTTTCTTT. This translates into CASIKQGMGTEAFF.

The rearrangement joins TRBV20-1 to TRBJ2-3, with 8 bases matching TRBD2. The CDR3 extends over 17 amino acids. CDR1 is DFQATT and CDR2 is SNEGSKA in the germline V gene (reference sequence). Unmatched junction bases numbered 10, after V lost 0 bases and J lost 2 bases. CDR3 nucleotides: TGCAGTGCTAGAGATCAAGGAGCGGGGGCGTACACAGATACGCAGTATTTT. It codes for CSARDQGAGAYTDTQYF.

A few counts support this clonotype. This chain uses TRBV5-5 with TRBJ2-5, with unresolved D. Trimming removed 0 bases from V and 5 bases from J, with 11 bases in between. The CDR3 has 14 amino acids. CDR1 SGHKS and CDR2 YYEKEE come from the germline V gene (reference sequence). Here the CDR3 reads CASSLALVVETQYF. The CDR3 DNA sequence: TGTGCCAGCAGCTTGGCCCTAGTCGTGGAGACCCAGTACTTC.

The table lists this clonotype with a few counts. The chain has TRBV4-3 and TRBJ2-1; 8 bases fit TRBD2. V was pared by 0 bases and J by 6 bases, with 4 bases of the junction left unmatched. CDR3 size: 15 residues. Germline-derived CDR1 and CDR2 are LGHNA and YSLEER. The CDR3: CASSQDPGTSNEQFF. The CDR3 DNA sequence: TGCGCCAGCAGCCAAGACCCCGGGACTAGCAATGAGCAGTTCTTC.

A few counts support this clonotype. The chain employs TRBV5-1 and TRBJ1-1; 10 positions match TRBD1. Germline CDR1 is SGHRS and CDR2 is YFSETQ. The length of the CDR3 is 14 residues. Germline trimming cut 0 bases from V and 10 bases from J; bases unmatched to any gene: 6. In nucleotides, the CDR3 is TGCGCCAGCAGCTTGGCCGAGGGACAGGGGATAGCTTTCTTT. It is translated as CASSLAEGQGIAFF.

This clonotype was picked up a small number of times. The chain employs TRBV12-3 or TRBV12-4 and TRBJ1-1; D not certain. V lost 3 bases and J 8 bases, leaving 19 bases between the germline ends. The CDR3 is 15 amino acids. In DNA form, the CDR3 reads TGTGCCAGCAGTTTTGAGCGGTCCCGGGGTTACGAAGCTTTCTTT. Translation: CASSFERSRGYEAFF.

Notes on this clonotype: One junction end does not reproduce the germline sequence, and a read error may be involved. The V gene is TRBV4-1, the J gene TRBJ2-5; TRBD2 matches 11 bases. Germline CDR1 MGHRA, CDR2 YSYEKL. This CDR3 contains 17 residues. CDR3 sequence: CASSQALIAGGQGTQYF. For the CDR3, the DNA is TGCGCCAGCAGCCAAGCTCTGATAGCGGGGGGGCAAGGGACCCAGTACTTC.

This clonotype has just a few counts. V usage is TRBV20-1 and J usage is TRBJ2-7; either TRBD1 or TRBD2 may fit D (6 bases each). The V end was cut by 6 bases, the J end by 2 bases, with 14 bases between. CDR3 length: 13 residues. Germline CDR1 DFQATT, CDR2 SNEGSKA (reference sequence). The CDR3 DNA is TGCAGTGCCCAGGGAAGGGGGGCCTACGAGCAGTACTTC. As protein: CSAQGRGAYEQYF.

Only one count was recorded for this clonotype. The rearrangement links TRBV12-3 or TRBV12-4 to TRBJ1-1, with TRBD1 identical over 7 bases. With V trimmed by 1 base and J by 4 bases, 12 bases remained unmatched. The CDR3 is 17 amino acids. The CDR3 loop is CASSLGVGGHGGTEAFF. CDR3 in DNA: TGTGCCAGCAGTTTAGGGGTAGGGGGCCACGGTGGCACTGAAGCTTTCTTT.

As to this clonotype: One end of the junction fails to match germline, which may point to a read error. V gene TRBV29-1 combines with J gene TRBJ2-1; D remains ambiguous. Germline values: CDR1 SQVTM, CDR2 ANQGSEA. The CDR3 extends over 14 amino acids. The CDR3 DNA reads TGCAGCGTTGAGGTTGGTTTCTCCTCCAATGAGCAGTTCTTC. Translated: CSVEVGFSSNEQFF.

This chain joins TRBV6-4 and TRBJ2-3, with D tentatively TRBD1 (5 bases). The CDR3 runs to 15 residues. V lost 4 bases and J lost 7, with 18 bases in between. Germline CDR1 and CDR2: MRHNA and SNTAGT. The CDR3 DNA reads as TGTGCCAGCAGTGCCTCTGCGACAGAGAGGTATACGCAGTATTTT. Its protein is CASSASATERYTQYF.

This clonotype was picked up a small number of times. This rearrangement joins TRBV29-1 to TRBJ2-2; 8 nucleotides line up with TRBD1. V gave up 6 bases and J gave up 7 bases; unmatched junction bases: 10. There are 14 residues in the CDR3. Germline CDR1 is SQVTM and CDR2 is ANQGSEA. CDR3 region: CSVDGQGGGGELFF. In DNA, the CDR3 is TGCAGCGTCGACGGACAGGGCGGAGGCGGGGAGCTGTTTTTT.

This chain's CDR3 is CSVGQSRSGNTIYF. The CDR3 region has the DNA TGCAGCGTGGGACAATCCCGCTCTGGAAACACCATATATTTT. The chain employs TRBV29-1 and TRBJ1-3; maybe TRBD1 (6 bases). Germline V gene sequence: CDR1 SQVTM, CDR2 ANQGSEA. Deletions cut 6 bases from V and 0 bases from J, with 12 bases between. This CDR3 region has 14 residues.

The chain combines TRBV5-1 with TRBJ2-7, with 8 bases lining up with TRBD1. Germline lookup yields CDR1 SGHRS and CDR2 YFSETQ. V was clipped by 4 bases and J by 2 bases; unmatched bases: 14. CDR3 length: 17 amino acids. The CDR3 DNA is TGCGCCAGCAGCAACGATGGACAGGGAATTCGGACCTACGAGCAGTACTTC. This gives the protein CASSNDGQGIRTYEQYF.

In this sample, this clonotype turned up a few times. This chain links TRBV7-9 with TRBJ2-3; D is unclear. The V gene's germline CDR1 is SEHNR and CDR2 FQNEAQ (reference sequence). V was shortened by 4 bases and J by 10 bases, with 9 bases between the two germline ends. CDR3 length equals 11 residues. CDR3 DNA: TGTGCCAGCAGCTCCACACCGGCGCAGTATTTT. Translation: CASSSTPAQYF.

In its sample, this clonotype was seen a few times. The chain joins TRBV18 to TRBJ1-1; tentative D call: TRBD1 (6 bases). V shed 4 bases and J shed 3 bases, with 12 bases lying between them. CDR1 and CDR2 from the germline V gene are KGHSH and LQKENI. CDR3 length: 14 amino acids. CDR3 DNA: TGTGCCAGCTCACTCCGGGGGCTCGACACTGAAGCTTTCTTT. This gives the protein CASSLRGLDTEAFF.

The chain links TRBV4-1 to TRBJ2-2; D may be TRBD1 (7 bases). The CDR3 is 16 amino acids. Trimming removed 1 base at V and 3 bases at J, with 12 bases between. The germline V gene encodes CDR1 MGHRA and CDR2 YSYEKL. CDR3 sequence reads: CASSQGQGGYTGELFF. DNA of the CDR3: TGCGCCAGCAGCCAAGGACAGGGAGGTTACACCGGGGAGCTGTTTTTT.

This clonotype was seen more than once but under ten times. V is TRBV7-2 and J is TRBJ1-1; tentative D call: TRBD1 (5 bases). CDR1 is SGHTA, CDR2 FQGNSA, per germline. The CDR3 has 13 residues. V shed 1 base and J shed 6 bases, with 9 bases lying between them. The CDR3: CASSLEQGSEAFF. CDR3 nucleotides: TGTGCCAGCAGCTTAGAGCAGGGCTCTGAAGCTTTCTTT.

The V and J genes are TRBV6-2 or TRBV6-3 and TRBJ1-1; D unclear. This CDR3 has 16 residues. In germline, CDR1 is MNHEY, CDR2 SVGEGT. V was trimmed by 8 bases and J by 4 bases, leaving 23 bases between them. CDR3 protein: CASRIQPGEWRTEAFF. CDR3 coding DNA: TGTGCCAGCCGAATTCAACCGGGAGAATGGCGCACTGAAGCTTTCTTT.

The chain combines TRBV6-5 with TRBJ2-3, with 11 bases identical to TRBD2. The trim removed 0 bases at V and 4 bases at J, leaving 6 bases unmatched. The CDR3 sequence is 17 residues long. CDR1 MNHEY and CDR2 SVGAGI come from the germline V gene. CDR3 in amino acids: CASSYSRLAGGPDTQYF. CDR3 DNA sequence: TGTGCCAGCAGTTACTCGAGGCTAGCGGGAGGCCCAGATACGCAGTATTTT.

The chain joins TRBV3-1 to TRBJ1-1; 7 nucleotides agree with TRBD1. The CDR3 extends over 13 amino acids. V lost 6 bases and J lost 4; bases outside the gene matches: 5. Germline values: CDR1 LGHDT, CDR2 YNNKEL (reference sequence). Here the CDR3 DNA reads TGTGCCAGCAGACAGGGGTCGGGCACTGAAGCTTTCTTT. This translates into CASRQGSGTEAFF.

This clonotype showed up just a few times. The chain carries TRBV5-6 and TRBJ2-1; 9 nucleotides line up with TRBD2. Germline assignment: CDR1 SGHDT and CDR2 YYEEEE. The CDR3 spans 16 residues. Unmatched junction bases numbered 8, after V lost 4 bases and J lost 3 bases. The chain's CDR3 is CASSPDGLAYYNEQFF. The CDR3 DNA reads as TGTGCCAGCAGCCCAGACGGACTAGCGTACTACAATGAGCAGTTCTTC.

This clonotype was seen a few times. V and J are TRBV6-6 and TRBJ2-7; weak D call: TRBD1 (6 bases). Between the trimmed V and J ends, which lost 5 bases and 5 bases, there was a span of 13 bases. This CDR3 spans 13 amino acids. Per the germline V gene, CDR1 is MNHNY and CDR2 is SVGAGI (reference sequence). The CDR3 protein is CASSALTGNEQYF. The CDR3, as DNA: TGTGCCAGCAGTGCTTTAACAGGGAACGAGCAGTACTTC.

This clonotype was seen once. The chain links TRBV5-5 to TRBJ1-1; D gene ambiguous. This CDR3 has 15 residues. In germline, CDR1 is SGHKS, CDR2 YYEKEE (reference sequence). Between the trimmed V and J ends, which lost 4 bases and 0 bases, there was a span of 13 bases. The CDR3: CASSVTRGLNTEAFF. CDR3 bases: TGTGCCAGCAGCGTGACAAGAGGATTGAACACTGAAGCTTTCTTT. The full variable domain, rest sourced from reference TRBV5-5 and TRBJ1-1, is DAGVTQSPTHLIKTRGQQVTLRCSPISGHKSVSWYQQVLGQGPQFIFQYYEKEERGRGNFPDRFSARQFPNYSSELNVNALLLGDSALYLCASSVTRGLNTEAFFGQGTRLTVV.

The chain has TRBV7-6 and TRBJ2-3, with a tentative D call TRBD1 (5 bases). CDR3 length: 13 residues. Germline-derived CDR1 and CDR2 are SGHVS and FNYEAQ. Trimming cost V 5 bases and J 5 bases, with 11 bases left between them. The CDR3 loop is CASSPVRVDTQYF. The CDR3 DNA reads TGTGCCAGCAGCCCAGTCAGGGTAGATACGCAGTATTTT.

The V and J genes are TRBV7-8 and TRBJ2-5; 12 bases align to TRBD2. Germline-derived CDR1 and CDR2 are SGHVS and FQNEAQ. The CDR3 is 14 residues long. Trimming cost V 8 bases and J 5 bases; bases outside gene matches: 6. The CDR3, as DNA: TGTGCCAGCGAAGGACTAGCGGGAATCGAGACCCAGTACTTC. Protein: CASEGLAGIETQYF.

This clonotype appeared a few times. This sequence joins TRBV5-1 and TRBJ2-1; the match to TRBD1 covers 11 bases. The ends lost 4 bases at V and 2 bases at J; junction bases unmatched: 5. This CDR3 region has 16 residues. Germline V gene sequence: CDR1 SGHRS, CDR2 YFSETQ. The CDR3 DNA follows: TGCGCCAGCAGCCCGGACAGGGGGCTGGCCTACAATGAGCAGTTCTTC. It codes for CASSPDRGLAYNEQFF.

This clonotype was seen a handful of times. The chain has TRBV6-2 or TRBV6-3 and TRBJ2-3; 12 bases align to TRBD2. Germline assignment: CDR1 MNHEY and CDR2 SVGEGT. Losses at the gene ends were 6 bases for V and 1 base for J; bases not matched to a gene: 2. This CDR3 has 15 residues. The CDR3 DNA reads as TGTGCCAGCAGACCTAGCGGGAGGGGCACAGATACGCAGTATTTT. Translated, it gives CASRPSGRGTDTQYF.

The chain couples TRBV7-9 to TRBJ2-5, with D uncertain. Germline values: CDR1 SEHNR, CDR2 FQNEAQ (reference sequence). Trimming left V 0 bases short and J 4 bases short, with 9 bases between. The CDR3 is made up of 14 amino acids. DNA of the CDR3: TGTGCCAGCAGCTTAGCCTGGGGTCGAGAGACCCAGTACTTC. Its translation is CASSLAWGRETQYF. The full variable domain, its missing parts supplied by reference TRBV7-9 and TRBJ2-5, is DTGVSQNPRHKITKRGQNVTFRCDPISEHNRLYWYRQTLGQGPEFLTYFQNEAQLEKSRLLSDRFSAERPKGSFSTLEIQRTEQGDSAMYLCASSLAWGRETQYFGPGTRLLVL.

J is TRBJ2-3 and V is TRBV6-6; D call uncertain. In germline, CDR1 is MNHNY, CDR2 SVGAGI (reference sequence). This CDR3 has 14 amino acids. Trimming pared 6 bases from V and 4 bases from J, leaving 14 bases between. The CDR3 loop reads CASSPQAWADTQYF. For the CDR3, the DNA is TGTGCCAGCAGCCCCCAGGCCTGGGCAGATACGCAGTATTTT.